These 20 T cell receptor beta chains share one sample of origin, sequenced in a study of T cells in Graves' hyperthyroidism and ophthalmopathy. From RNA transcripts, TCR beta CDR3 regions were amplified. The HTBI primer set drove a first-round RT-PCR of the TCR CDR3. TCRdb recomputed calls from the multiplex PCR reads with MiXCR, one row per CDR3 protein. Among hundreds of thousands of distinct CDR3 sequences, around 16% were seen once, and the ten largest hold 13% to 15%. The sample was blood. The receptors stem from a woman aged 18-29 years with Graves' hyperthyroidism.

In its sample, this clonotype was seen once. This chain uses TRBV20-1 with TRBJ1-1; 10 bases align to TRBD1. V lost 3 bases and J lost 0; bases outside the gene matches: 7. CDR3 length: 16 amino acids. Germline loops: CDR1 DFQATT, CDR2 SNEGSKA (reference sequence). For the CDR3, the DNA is TGCAGTGCTAGGGGGGACAGGGGTAAAATGAACACTGAAGCTTTCTTT. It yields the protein CSARGDRGKMNTEAFF.

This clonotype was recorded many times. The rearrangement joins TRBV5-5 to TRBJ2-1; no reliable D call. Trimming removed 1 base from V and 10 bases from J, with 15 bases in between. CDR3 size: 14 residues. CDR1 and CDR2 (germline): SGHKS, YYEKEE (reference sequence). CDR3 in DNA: TGTGCCAGCAGCTTGCCCGTCGGAAGGCCGGAGCAGTTCTTC. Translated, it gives CASSLPVGRPEQFF.

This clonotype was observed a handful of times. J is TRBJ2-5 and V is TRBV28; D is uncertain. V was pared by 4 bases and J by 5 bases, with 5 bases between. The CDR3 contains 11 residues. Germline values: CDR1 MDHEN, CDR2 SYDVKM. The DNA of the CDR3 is TGTGCCAGCAGTTCTACGGAGACCCAGTACTTC. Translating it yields CASSSTETQYF.

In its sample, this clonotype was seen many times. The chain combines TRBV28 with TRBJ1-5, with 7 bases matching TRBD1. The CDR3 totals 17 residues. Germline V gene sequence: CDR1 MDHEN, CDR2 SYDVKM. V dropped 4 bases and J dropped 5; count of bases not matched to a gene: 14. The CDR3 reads CASSSVIGDRGDQPQHF. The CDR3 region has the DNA TGTGCCAGCAGTTCCGTGATCGGGGACAGAGGGGATCAGCCCCAGCATTTT.

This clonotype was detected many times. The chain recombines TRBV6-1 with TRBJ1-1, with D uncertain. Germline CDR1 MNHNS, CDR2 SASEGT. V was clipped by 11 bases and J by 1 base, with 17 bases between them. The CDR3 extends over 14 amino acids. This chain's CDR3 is CAHFPGRWNTEAFF. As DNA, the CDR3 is TGTGCCCACTTTCCCGGCAGGTGGAACACTGAAGCTTTCTTT.

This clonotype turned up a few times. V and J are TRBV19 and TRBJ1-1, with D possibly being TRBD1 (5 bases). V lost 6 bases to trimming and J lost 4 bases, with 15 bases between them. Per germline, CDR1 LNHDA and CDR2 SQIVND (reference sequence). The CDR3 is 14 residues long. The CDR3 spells CASSRQGGGTEAFF. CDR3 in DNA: TGTGCCAGTAGCCGCCAGGGCGGGGGCACTGAAGCTTTCTTT. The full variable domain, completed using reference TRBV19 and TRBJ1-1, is DGGITQSPKYLFRKEGQNVTLSCEQNLNHDAMYWYRQDPGQGLRLIYYSQIVNDFQKGDIAEGYSVSREKKESFPLTVTSAQKNPTAFYLCASSRQGGGTEAFFGQGTRLTVV.

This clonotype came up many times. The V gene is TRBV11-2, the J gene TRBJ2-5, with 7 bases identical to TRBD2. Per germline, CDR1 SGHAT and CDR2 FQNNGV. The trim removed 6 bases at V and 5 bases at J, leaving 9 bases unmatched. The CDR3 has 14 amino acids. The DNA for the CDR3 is TGTGCCAGCAGTTTTCTCCGGGACTATGAGACCCAGTACTTC. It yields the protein CASSFLRDYETQYF.

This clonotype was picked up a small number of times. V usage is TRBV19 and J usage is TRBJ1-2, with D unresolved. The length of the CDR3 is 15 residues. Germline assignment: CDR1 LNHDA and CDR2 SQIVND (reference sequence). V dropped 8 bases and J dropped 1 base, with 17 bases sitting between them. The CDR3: CASVGRRLLNYGYTF. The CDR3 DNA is TGTGCCAGTGTTGGACGTCGACTACTTAACTATGGCTACACCTTC.

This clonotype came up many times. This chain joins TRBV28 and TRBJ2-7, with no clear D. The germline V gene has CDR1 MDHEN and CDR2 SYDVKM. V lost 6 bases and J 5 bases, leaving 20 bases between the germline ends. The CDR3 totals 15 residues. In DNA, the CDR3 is TGTGCCAGCAGCCACCCCCGACGGCGAGACCACGAGCAGTACTTC. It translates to CASSHPRRRDHEQYF. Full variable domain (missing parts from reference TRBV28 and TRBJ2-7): DVKVTQSSRYLVKRTGEKVFLECVQDMDHENMFWYRQDPGLGLRLIYFSYDVKMKEKGDIPEGYSVSREKKERFSLILESASTNQTSMYLCASSHPRRRDHEQYFGPGTRLTVT.

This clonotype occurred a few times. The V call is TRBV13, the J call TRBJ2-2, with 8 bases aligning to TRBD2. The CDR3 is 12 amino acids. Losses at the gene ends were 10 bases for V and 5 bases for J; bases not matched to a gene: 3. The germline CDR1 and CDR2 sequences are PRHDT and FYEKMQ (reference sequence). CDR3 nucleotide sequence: TGTGCCACCTCGGGAGGGACCGGGGAGCTGTTTTTT. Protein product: CATSGGTGELFF.

CDR3 amino acids: CSALAESHYEQYF. CDR3 nucleotides: TGCAGTGCTCTAGCGGAATCCCACTACGAGCAGTACTTC. The gene calls are TRBV20-1 and TRBJ2-7, with 7 positions matching TRBD2. The germline V gene has CDR1 DFQATT and CDR2 SNEGSKA (reference sequence). J gave up 3 bases and V 5 bases, and 7 bases lay outside the gene matches. The CDR3 length is 13 residues.

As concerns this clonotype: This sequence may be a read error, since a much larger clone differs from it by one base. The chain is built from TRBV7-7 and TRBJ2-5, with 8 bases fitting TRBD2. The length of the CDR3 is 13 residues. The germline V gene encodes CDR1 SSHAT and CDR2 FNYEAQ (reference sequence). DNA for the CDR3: TGTGCTAGCAGCTCGGGGGGGAAAGAGACCCAGTACTTC. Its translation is CASSSGGKETQYF.

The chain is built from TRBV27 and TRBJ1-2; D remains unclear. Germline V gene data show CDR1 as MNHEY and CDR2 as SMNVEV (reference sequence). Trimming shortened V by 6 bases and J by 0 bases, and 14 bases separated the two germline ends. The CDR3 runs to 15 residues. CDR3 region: CASRRDTTSNYGYTF. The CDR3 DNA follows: TGTGCCAGCAGGCGAGACACTACCTCTAACTATGGCTACACCTTC.

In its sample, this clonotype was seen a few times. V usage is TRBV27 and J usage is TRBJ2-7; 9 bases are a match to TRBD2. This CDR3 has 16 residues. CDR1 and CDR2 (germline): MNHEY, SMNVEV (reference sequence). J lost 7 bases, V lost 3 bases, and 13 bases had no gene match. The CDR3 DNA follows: TGTGCCAGCAGTTTCTCCGGGACTAGCCACAGGGAAGAGCAGTACTTC. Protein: CASSFSGTSHREEQYF.

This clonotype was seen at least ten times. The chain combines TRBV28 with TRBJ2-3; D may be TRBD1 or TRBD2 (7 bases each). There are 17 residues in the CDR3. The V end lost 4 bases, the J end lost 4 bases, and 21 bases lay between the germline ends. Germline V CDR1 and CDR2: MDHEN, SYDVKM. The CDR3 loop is CASSSEDSRGRADTQYF. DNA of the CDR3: TGTGCCAGCAGTTCGGAGGATTCCAGGGGGAGGGCAGATACGCAGTATTTT.

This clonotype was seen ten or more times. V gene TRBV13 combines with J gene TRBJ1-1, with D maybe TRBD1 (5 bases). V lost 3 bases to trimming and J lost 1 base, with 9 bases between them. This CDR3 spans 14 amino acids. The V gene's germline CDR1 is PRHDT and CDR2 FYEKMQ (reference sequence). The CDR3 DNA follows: TGTGCCAGCAGCTTTGGGGGTGGGAACACTGAAGCTTTCTTT. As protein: CASSFGGGNTEAFF.

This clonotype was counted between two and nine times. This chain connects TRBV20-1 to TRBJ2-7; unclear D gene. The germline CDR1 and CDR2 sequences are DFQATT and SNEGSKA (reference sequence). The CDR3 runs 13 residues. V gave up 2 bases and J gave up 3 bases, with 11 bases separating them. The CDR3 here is CSARLPTLYEQYF. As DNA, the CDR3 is TGCAGTGCTAGACTACCTACACTCTACGAGCAGTACTTC.

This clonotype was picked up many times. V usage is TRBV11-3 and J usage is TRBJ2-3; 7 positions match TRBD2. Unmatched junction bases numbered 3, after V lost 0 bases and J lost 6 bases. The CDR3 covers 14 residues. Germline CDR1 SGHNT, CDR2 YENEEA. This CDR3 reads CASSLDSGVDTQYF. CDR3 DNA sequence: TGTGCCAGCAGCTTAGACAGCGGGGTGGATACGCAGTATTTT.

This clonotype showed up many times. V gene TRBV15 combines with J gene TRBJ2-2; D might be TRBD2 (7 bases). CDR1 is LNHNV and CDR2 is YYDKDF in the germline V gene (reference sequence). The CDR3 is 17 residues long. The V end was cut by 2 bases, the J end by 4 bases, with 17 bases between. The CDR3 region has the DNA TGTGCCACCAGCAGACTCCCGGGGGGCCGTCGCACCGGGGAGCTGTTTTTT. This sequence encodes CATSRLPGGRRTGELFF.

CDR3 residues: CASSLGLAGDGKFF. CDR3 DNA: TGCGCCAGCAGCTTGGGACTAGCGGGAGATGGCAAGTTCTTC. This sequence joins TRBV5-1 and TRBJ2-1; 12 bases align to TRBD2. Losses at the gene ends were 0 bases for V and 14 bases for J; bases not matched to a gene: 6. Germline V gene lookup returns CDR1 SGHRS and CDR2 YFSETQ. This CDR3 comprises 14 residues. Using reference TRBV5-1 and TRBJ2-1 for the parts outside the CDR3, the full variable domain is KAGVTQTPRYLIKTRGQQVTLSCSPISGHRSVSWYQQTPGQGLQFLFEYFSETQRNKGNFPGRFSGRQFSNSRSEMNVSTLELGDSALYLCASSLGLAGDGKFFGPGTRLTVL.